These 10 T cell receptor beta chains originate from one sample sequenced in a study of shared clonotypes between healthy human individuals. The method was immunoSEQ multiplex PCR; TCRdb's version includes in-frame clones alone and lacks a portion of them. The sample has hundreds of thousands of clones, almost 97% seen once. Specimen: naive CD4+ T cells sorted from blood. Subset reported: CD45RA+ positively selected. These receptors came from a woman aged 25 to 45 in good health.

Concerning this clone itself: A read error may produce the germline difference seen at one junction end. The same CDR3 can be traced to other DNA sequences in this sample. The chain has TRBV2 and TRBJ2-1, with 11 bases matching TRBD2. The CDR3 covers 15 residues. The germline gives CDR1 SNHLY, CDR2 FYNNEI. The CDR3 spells CASREGLAGYNEQFF. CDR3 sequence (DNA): TGTGCCAGCAGGGAAGGACTAGCGGGTTACAATGAGCAGTTCTTC.

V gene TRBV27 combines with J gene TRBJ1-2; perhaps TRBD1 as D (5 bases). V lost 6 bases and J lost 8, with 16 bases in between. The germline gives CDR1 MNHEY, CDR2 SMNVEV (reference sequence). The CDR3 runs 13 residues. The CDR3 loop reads CASSLHGTEGYTF. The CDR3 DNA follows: TGTGCCAGCAGCCTCCACGGGACGGAAGGCTACACCTTC.

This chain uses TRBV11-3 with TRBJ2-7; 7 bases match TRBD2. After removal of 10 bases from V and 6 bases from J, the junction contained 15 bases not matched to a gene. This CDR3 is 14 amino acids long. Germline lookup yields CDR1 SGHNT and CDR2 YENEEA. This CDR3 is CATVTDREDTEQYF. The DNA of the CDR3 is TGTGCCACCGTAACGGACCGGGAGGACACCGAGCAGTACTTC. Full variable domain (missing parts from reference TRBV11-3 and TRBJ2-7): EAGVVQSPRYKIIEKKQPVAFWCNPISGHNTLYWYLQNLGQGPELLIRYENEEAVDDSQLPKDRFSAERLKGVDSTLKIQPAELGDSAVYLCATVTDREDTEQYFGPGTRLTVT.

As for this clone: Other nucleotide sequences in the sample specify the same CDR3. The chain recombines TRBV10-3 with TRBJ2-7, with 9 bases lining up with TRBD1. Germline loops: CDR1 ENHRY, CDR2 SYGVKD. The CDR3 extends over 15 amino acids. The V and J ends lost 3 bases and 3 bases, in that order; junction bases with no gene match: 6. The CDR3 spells CAISEPGQGNYEQYF. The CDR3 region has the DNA TGTGCCATCAGTGAACCGGGACAGGGAAACTACGAGCAGTACTTC.

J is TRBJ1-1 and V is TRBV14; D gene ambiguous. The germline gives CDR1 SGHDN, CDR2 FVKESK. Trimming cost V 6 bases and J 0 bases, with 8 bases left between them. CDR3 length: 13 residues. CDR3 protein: CASSFAVNTEAFF. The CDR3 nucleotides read TGTGCCAGCAGTTTCGCCGTGAACACTGAAGCTTTCTTT.

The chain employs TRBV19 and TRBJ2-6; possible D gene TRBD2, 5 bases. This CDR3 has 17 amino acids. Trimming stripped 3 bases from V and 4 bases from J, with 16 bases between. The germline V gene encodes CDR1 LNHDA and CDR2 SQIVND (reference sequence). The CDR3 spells CASSIIGAGRGANVLTF. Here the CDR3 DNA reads TGTGCCAGTAGTATTATAGGCGCGGGTAGGGGGGCCAACGTCCTGACTTTC.

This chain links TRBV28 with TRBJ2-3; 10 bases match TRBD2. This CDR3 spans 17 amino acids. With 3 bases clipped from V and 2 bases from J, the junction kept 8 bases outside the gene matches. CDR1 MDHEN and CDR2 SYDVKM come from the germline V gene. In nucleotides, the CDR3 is TGTGCCAGCAGTTTCCAACTAGCGGGGTCAGACACAGATACGCAGTATTTT. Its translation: CASSFQLAGSDTDTQYF.

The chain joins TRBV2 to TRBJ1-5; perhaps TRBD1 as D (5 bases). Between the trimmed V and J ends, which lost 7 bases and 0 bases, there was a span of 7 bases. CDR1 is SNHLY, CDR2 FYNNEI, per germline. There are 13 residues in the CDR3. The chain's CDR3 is CASIRDSNQPQHF. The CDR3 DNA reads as TGTGCCAGCATCAGGGATAGCAATCAGCCCCAGCATTTT.

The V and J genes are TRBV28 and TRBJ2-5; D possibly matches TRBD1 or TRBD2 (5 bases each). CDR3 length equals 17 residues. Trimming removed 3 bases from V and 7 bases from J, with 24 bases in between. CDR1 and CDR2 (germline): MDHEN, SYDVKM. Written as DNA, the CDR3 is TGTGCCAGCAGTTTTTTCCCCCCAGGGCGGGTTCGTGTGACCCAGTACTTC. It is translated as CASSFFPPGRVRVTQYF.

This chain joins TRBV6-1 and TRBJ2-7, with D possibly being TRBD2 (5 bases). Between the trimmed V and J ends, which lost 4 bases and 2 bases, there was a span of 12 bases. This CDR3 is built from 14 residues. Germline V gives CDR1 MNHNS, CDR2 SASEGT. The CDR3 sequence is CASSGPRGAYEQYF. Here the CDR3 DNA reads TGTGCCAGCAGTGGCCCACGGGGAGCCTACGAGCAGTACTTC.